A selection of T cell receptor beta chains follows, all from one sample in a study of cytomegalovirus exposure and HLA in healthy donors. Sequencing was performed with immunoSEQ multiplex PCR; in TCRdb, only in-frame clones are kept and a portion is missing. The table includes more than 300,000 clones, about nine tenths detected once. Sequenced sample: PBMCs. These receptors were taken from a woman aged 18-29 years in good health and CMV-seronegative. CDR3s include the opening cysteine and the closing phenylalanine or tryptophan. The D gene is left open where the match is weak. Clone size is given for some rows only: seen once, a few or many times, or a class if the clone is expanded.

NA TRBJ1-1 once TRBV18 CASSPLEGGTEAFF TGTGCCAGCTCACCACTGGAGGGCGGCACTGAAGCTTTCTTT
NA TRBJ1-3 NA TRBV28 CASSFFLQGPGNTIYF TGTGCCAGCAGTTTTTTTTTACAGGGTCCCGGAAACACCATATATTTT
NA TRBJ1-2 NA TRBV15 CATSREEGGDYGYTF TGTGCCACCAGCAGAGAGGAAGGCGGGGACTATGGCTACACCTTC
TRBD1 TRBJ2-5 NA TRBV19 CASSIVMTGRETQYF TGTGCCAGTAGTATAGTGATGACAGGGCGAGAGACCCAGTACTTC
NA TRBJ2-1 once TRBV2 CASSPRKQGNEQFF TGTGCCAGCAGTCCGCGAAAACAGGGAAATGAGCAGTTCTTC
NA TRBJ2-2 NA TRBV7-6 CASSLTETGELFF TGTGCCAGCAGCTTGACTGAGACCGGGGAGCTGTTTTTT
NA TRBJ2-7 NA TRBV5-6 CASSDRISYEQYF TGTGCCAGCTCTGACAGGATTTCCTACGAGCAGTACTTC
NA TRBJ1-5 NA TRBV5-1 CASSSDSYQPQHF TGCGCCAGCAGCTCCGACAGCTATCAGCCCCAGCATTTT
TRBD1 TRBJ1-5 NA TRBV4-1 CASSLPTGRKNQPQHF TGCGCCAGCAGCCTTCCGACAGGGAGGAAGAATCAGCCCCAGCATTTT
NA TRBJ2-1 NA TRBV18 CASSASRGNEQFF TGTGCCAGCTCCGCATCGAGGGGGAATGAGCAGTTCTTC
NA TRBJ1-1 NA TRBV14 CASSHGDMGYYTEAFF TGTGCCAGCAGCCACGGGGACATGGGATACTACACTGAAGCTTTCTTT
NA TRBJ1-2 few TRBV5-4 CASSSRTSGYTF TGTGCCAGCAGCTCCCGGACATCTGGCTACACCTTC
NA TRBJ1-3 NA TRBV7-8 CASSLSGNTIYF TGTGCCAGCAGCCTCTCGGGAAACACCATATATTTT
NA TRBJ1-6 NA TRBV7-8 CASSYSRTVNNSPLHF TGTGCCAGCAGCTACAGTAGGACAGTTAATAATTCACCCCTCCACTTT
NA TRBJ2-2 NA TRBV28 CASSLGTILNTGELFF TGTGCCAGCAGTTTGGGGACAATCCTGAACACCGGGGAGCTGTTTTTT
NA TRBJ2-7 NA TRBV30 CAWSGWTNRSYEQYF TGTGCCTGGAGTGGGTGGACAAACCGCTCCTACGAGCAGTACTTC
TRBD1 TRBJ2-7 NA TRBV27 CASKRGQGPSYEQYF TGTGCCAGCAAAAGAGGACAGGGGCCTTCCTACGAGCAGTACTTC
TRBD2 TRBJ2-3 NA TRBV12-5 CASGSDHGLADFTDTQYF TGTGCTAGTGGTTCGGATCACGGACTAGCGGACTTCACAGATACGCAGTATTTT
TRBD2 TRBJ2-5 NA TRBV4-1 CASSQLAGGLTAETQYF TGCGCCAGCAGCCAACTAGCGGGGGGGTTAACGGCGGAGACCCAGTACTTC
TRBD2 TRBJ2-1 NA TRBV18 CASSPPLLAGVNEQFF TGTGCCAGCTCACCACCGCTCTTAGCGGGAGTTAATGAGCAGTTCTTC
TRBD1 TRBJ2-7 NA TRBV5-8 CASSYADQDRVYAYEQYF TGTGCCAGCAGCTACGCCGACCAGGACAGGGTGTACGCCTACGAGCAGTACTTC
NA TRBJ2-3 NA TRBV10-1 CASSQGLRTDTQYF TGCGCCAGCAGTCAAGGACTCCGCACAGATACGCAGTATTTT
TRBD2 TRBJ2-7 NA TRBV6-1 CASSASGDYEQYF TGTGCCAGCAGCGCTAGCGGGGACTACGAGCAGTACTTC
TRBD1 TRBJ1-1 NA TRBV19 CASSPIRDRGSGTEAFF TGTGCCAGTAGTCCAATCCGGGACAGGGGATCAGGCACTGAAGCTTTCTTT
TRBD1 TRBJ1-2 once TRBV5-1 CASSLAQGDLYGYTF TGCGCCAGCAGCTTGGCACAGGGGGACCTATATGGCTACACCTTC
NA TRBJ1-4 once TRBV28 CASSKGGNNEKLFF TGTGCCAGCAGTAAGGGCGGGAATAATGAAAAACTGTTTTTT
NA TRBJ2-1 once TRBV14 CASSQVGAYNEQFF TGTGCCAGCAGCCAAGTCGGGGCCTACAATGAGCAGTTCTTC
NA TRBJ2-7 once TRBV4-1 CASSQERRDPYEQYF TGCGCCAGCAGCCAAGAACGGCGGGACCCCTACGAGCAGTACTTC
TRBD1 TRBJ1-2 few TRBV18 CASSPGQGFPGYTF TGTGCCAGCTCTCCGGGACAGGGTTTTCCAGGCTACACCTTC
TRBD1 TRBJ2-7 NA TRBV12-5 CASGYRDRGTYEQYF TGTGCTAGTGGTTACCGGGACAGGGGAACCTACGAGCAGTACTTC
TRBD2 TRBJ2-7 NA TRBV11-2 CASSLAVGGDEQYF TGTGCCAGCAGCTTGGCGGTGGGGGGGGACGAGCAGTACTTC
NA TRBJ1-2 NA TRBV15 CATSRGDKGPPSVGYTF TGTGCCACCAGCAGAGGTGATAAGGGGCCGCCGTCAGTTGGCTACACCTTC
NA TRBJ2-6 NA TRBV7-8 CASSPRVQGANVLTF TGTGCCAGCAGCCCGAGGGTGCAAGGGGCCAACGTCCTGACTTTC
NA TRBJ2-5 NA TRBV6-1 CASSDFGRAEFGTQYF TGTGCCAGCAGTGATTTTGGCAGGGCCGAATTCGGGACCCAGTACTTC
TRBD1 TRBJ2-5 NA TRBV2 CASSEAEPGQGEQPDWLQETQYF TGTGCCAGCAGTGAAGCTGAACCGGGACAGGGAGAACAGCCGGACTGGCTACAAGAGACCCAGTACTTC
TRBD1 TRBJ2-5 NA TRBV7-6 CASKQGVGETQYF TGTGCCAGCAAACAGGGGGTGGGGGAGACCCAGTACTTC
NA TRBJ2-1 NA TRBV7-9 CASNLGGNEQFF TGTGCCAGCAACTTGGGGGGCAATGAGCAGTTCTTC
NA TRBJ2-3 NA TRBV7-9 CASSSGGSSDTQYF TGTGCCAGCAGCTCGGGGGGCTCGTCAGATACGCAGTATTTT
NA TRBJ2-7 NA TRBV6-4 CASSPLLATPSGKSYEQYF TGTGCCAGCAGTCCACTTTTAGCGACACCATCGGGAAAATCCTACGAGCAGTACTTC
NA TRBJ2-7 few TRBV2 CASSPGYEQYF TGTGCCAGCAGTCCCGGCTACGAGCAGTACTTC
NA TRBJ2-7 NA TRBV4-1 CASSQTVGYEQYF TGCGCCAGCAGCCAGACAGTTGGCTACGAGCAGTACTTC
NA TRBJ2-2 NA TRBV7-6 CASSLGVSRGNTGELFF TGTGCCAGCAGCTTAGGGGTGAGCCGGGGGAACACCGGGGAGCTGTTTTTT
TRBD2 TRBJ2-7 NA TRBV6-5 CASSPTGLASYEQYF TGTGCCAGCAGTCCCACCGGACTAGCGTCCTACGAGCAGTACTTC
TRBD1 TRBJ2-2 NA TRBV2 CASSEVRGRTGELFF TGTGCCAGCAGTGAGGTCAGGGGGCGAACCGGGGAGCTGTTTTTT
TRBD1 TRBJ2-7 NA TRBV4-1 CASSPRDSVYEQYF TGCGCCAGCAGCCCCCGGGACAGCGTCTACGAGCAGTACTTC
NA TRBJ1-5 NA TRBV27 CASSFNNQPQHF TGTGCCAGCAGTTTTAACAATCAGCCCCAGCATTTT
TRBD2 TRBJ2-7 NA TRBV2 CASSGSGRAHEQYF TGTGCCAGCAGTGGAAGCGGGAGGGCCCACGAGCAGTACTTC
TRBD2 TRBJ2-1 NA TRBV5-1 CASSLTSGSAYNEQFF TGCGCCAGCAGCTTGACTAGCGGGAGCGCGTACAATGAGCAGTTCTTC
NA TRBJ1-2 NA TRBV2 CASSDLSQQVYGYTF TGTGCCAGCAGTGATCTATCACAGCAAGTCTATGGCTACACCTTC
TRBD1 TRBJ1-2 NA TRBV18 CASSPDRGYGYTF TGTGCCAGCTCACCCGACAGGGGGTATGGCTACACCTTC
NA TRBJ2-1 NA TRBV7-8 CASSPPAGDNEQFF TGTGCCAGCAGCCCCCCCGCAGGGGACAATGAGCAGTTCTTC
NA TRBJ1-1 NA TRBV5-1 CASRTALGSTEAFF TGCGCCAGCAGAACGGCCCTGGGGAGCACTGAAGCTTTCTTT